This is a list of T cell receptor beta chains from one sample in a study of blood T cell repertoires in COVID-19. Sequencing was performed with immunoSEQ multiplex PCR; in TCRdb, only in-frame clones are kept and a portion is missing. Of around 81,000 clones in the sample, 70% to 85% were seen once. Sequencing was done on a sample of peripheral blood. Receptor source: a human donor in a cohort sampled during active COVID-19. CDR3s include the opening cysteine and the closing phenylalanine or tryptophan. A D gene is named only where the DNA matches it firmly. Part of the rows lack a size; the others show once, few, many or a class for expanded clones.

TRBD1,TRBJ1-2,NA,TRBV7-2,TGTGCCAGCAGCTTGACCGGGACAGCGGGCTACACCTTC,CASSLTGTAGYTF
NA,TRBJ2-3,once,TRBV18,TGTGCCAGCTCACCATTCCAGTCTAGCACAGATACGCAGTATTTT,CASSPFQSSTDTQYF
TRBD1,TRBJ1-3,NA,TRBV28,TGTGCCAGCAGTTCCCCGACAGGGGGCCGAAACACCATATATTTT,CASSSPTGGRNTIYF
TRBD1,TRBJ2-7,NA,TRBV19,TGTGCCAGTAGTCCTTCCGGGACAGGGATATACGAGCAGTACTTC,CASSPSGTGIYEQYF
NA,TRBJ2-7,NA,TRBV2,TGTGCCAGAGGATTCGGGACAAAGGCCCACGAGCAGTACTTC,CARGFGTKAHEQYF
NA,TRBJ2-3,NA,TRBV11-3,TGTGCCAGCAGCTTCGGGTCAGATACGCAGTATTTT,CASSFGSDTQYF
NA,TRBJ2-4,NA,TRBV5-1,TGCGCCAGCAGCTTGGAACAAAGTTTTGCAAACATTCAGTACTTC,CASSLEQSFANIQYF
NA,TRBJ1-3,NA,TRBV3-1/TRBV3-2,TGTGCCAGCAGCCCCTTCCCTAGACACCGGGATGGAAACACCATATATTTT,CASSPFPRHRDGNTIYF
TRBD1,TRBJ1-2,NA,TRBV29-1,TGCAGCGTTGAAGGGGGACAGTTAAACTATGGCTACACCTTC,CSVEGGQLNYGYTF
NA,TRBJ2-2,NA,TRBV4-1,TGCGCCAGCAGCCAAGGGTTTCGGGGTTTGCCAGTGCTGTTTTTT,CASSQGFRGLPVLFF
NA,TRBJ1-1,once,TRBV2,TGTGCCAGCTACCCCCGGAGGGGCATGAACACTGAAGCTTTCTTT,CASYPRRGMNTEAFF
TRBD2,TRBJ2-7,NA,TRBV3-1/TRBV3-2,TGTGCCAGCAGCCTCGGCGGGGGGGCCCTAGGTGCTTACTTC,CASSLGGGALGAYF
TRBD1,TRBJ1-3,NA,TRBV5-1,TGCGCCAGCAGCCCGACAGGGTCCGGAAACACCATATATTTT,CASSPTGSGNTIYF
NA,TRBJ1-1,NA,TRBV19,TGTGCCAGTAGTAGGGGTGTAAGGGGTCGGATTTTGAACACTGAAGCTTTCTTT,CASSRGVRGRILNTEAFF
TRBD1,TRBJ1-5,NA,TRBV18,TGTGCCAGCTCACAGACAGGGGGTGGCAATCAGCCCCAGCATTTT,CASSQTGGGNQPQHF
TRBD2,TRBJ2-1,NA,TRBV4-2,TGTGCCAGCAGCACCCAGACTAGCGGGGGGGCCTCCTACAATGAGCAGTTCTTC,CASSTQTSGGASYNEQFF
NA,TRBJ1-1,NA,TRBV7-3,TGTGCCAGCAGCCCATGGGTCCAGGGGGAAGCTTTCTTT,CASSPWVQGEAFF
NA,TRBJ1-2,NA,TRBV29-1,TGCAGCGTTGAAGAGTCCGTGTGGGGGCGTCCCTATGGCTACACCTTC,CSVEESVWGRPYGYTF
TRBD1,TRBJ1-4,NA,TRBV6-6,TGTGCCAGCGAGGGACAGGGGTTGGAAAAACTGTTTTTT,CASEGQGLEKLFF
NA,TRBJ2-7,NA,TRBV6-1,TGTGCCAGCAGTGACGGTGACTCACACTCCTACGAGCAGTACTTC,CASSDGDSHSYEQYF
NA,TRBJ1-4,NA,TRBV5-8,TGTGCCAGCAGCTTGGAGATAGATGAAAAACTGTTTTTT,CASSLEIDEKLFF
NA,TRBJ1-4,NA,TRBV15,TGTGCCACCAGCAGAGATCTAGGTGAAAAACTGTTTTTT,CATSRDLGEKLFF
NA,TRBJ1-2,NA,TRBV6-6,TGTGCCAGCAGCCCAGTAGGGGCTAACTATGGCTACACCTTC,CASSPVGANYGYTF
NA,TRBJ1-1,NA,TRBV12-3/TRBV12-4,TGTGCCAGCGCGGTAAACACTGAAGCTTTCTTT,CASAVNTEAFF
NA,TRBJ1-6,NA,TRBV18,TGTGCCAGTCAAAACGCCAGGAATAATTCACCCCTCCACTTT,CASQNARNNSPLHF
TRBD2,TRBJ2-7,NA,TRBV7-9,TGTGCCAGCAGCTTAATAGCGGGGGGGCCTCCCGAGCAGTACTTC,CASSLIAGGPPEQYF
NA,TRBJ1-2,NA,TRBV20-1,TGCAGTGCCAAGTCGGACTATGGCTACACCTTC,CSAKSDYGYTF
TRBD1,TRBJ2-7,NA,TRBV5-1,TGCGCCAGCAGCGGACAGGGACCTTCGGGGGAGCAGTACTTC,CASSGQGPSGEQYF
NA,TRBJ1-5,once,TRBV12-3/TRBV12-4,TGTGCCAGCAGGGGGGCGGGCAATCAGCCCCAGCATTTT,CASRGAGNQPQHF
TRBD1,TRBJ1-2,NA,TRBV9,TGTGCCAGCACACAGGGCCAGGGGGCGATAGCTAACTATGGCTACACCTTC,CASTQGQGAIANYGYTF
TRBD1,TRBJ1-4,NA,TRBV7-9,TGTGCCAGCAGCTCCCCAACAGGGGCAACTAATGAAAAACTGTTTTTT,CASSSPTGATNEKLFF
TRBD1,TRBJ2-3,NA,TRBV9,TGTGCCAGCAGCCCAGGACAGGCCCCCCACACAGATACGCAGTATTTT,CASSPGQAPHTDTQYF
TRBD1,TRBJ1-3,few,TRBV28,TGTGCCAGTGAGGACAGGGGGGCTGGAAACACCATATATTTT,CASEDRGAGNTIYF
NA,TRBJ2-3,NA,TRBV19,TGTGCCAGTAGTATAGAGGGCGGGGGCGCCTTCACAGATACGCAGTATTTT,CASSIEGGGAFTDTQYF
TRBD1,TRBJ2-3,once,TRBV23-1,TGCGCCAGCAGTCAACTATGGGACAGGGGGAGGCCAGATACGCAGTATTTT,CASSQLWDRGRPDTQYF
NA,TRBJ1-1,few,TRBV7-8,TGTGCCAGCAGCGCACGGACAATGAACACTGAAGCTTTCTTT,CASSARTMNTEAFF
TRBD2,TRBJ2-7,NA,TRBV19,TGTGCCAGTAGTAAGTTGGGACTAGCTTACGAGCAGTACTTC,CASSKLGLAYEQYF
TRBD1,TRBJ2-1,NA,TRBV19,TGTGCCAGTAGCATCTTTGCGACAGGGGCTTACAATGAGCAGTTCTTC,CASSIFATGAYNEQFF
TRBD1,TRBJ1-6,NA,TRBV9,TGTGCCAGCAGCGCGGCCACAGGGGCGAGCTCCTATAATTCACCCCTCCACTTT,CASSAATGASSYNSPLHF
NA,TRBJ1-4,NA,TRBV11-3,TGTGCCAGCAGCACGATCCTGTACTCCGCGGCTAATGAAAAACTGTTTTTT,CASSTILYSAANEKLFF
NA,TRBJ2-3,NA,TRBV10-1,TGCGCCAGCAGTGAGGCGCGGATGGGGCAGACAGATACGCAGTATTTT,CASSEARMGQTDTQYF